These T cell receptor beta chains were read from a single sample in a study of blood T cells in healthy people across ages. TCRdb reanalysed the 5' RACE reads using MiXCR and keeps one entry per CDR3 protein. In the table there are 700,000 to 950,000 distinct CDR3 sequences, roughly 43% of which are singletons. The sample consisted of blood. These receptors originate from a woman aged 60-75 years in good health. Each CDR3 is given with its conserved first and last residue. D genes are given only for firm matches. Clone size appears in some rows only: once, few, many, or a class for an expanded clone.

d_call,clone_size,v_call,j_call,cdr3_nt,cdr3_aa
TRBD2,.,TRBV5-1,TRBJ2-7,TGCGCCAGCAGCTTGGGAAGGACTAGCGGGACGCCCTACGAGCAGTACTTC,CASSLGRTSGTPYEQYF
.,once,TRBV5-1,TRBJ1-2,TGCGCCAGCAGCTTGGACAGCTCGACCTCCACCTTC,CASSLDSSTSTF
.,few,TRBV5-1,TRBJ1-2,TGCGCCAGCAGCTTCTCGACAGAGGTCTATGGCTACACCTTC,CASSFSTEVYGYTF
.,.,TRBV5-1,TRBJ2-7,TGCGCCAGCAGCCCTGGGGGGTACCCCTACGAGCAGTACTTC,CASSPGGYPYEQYF
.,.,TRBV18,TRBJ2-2,TGTGCCAGTTCGGGACTTCACACCGGGGAGCTGTTTTTT,CASSGLHTGELFF
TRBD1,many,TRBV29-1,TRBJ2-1,TGCAGCGCCCGAGGGACAGGGGGAAATGAGCAGTTCTTC,CSARGTGGNEQFF
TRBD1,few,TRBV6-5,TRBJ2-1,TGTGCCAGCAGCCCGGACAGGGCGCGCGGTAATGAGCAGTTCTTC,CASSPDRARGNEQFF
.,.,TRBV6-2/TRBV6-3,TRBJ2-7,TGTGCCACGCGGGACACTGCCTACGAGCAGTACTTC,CATRDTAYEQYF
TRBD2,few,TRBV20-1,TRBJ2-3,TGCAGTGCTAGCCCAATTGGACTAGCGGGGGGGAACACAGATACGCAGTATTTT,CSASPIGLAGGNTDTQYF
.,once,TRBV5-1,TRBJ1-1,TGCGCCAGCAGCCGCAGGCGCACTGAAGCTTTCTTT,CASSRRRTEAFF
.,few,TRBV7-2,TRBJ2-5,TGTGCCAGCAGCTTATCGAGCGTGGAGACCCAGTACTTC,CASSLSSVETQYF
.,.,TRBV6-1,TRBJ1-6,TGTGCCAGCAGTGAAGATTGGGGGAGTGGCACCCTCCACTTT,CASSEDWGSGTLHF
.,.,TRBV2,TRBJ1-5,TGTGCCAGCAGTGAATCTCATCAGCCCCAGCATTTT,CASSESHQPQHF
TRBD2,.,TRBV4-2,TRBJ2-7,TGTGCCAGCAGCCAGCAGACTAGCGGAAACTTCAATGAGCAGTACTTC,CASSQQTSGNFNEQYF
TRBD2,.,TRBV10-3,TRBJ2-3,TGTGCCATCAGTTCGGAAATAGCGGGGGGGATTACAGATACGCAGTATTTT,CAISSEIAGGITDTQYF
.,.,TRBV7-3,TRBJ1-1,TGTGCCAGCAGCCACGGAGGGGCTACTGAAGCTTTCTTT,CASSHGGATEAFF
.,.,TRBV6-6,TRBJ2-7,TGTGCCAGCACCACGGGGGTCGAGCAGTACTTC,CASTTGVEQYF
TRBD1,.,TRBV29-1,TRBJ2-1,TGCAGCGTTGATGGGACAGGAGCCTACAATGAGCAGTTCTTC,CSVDGTGAYNEQFF
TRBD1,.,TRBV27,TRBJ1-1,TGTGCCAGCAGTCCCCCGCTAAGACAGGGAGTCACTGAAGCTTTCTTT,CASSPPLRQGVTEAFF
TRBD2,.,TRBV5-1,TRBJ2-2,TGCGCCAGCAGCGGCGGGGGGGCTACCGGCACCGGGGAGCTGTTTTTT,CASSGGGATGTGELFF
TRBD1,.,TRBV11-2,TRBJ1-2,TGTGCCAGCAGCGTAGGAGGGACAGGCTATGGCTACACCTTC,CASSVGGTGYGYTF
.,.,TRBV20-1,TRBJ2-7,TGCAGTGCTTATGGACAGCGCTACGAGCAGTACTTC,CSAYGQRYEQYF
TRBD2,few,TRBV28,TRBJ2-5,TGTGCCAGCAGCTACGTACTAAGACTAGCTGGAGCCGAGACCCAGTACTTC,CASSYVLRLAGAETQYF
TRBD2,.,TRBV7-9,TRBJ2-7,TGTGCCAGCAGGCGAACTAGCGGAGATTTCTACGAGCAGTACTTC,CASRRTSGDFYEQYF
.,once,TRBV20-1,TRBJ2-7,TGCAGTGCTAGACTCCGGGGTTCCTCATACGAGCAGTACTTC,CSARLRGSSYEQYF
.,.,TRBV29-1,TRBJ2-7,TGCAGCGTTGAAAGACGGGACGGAACCCAAGAGGGCCAGTACTTC,CSVERRDGTQEGQYF
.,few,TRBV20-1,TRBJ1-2,TGCAGTGCCCCGACAGGTGTGGACTATGGCTACACCTTC,CSAPTGVDYGYTF
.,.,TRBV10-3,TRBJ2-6,TGTACCATCAGGGGGGCCGGGACTGGGGCCAACGTCCTGACTTTC,CTIRGAGTGANVLTF
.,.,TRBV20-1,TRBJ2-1,TGCAGTGCTAGACATAGCGGATCGATCGATGAGCAGTTCTTC,CSARHSGSIDEQFF
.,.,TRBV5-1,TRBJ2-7,TGCGCCAGCAGTTTCGACCAGGGGCCGATGTTGGAGCAGTACTTC,CASSFDQGPMLEQYF
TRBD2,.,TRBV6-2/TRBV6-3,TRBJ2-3,TGTGCCAGCAGAGCGGGACTAGCGGGCGCCACAGATACGCAGTATTTT,CASRAGLAGATDTQYF
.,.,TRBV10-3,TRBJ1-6,TGTGCCATCAGTGAGTCGGGGGACGCTAATTCATCCCTCCACTTT,CAISESGDANSSLHF
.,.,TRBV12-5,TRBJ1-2,TGTGCTAGTGGTCCGGGACCGCTGAGAAACTATGGCTACACCTTC,CASGPGPLRNYGYTF
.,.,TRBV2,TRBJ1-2,TGTGCCAGCAGTGAAAATCGGAATCCTTATGGCTACACCTTC,CASSENRNPYGYTF
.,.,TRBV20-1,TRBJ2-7,TGCAGTGCTAGTTTGGTTAGCCTCTCCGAGCAGTACTTC,CSASLVSLSEQYF
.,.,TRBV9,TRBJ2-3,TGTGCCAGCAGCCCGAGACTAGTTGCAGATACGCAGTATTTT,CASSPRLVADTQYF
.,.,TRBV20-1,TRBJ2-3,TGCAGTGCTAGACGGCCCATACCCGCTAGCAGTAGAACTAGCACAGATACGCAGTATTTT,CSARRPIPASSRTSTDTQYF
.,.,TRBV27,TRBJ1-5,TGTGCCAGCAGTTTTCTAGCAGGGGGCAATCAGCCCCAGCATTTT,CASSFLAGGNQPQHF
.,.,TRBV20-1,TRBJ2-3,TGCAGTGCTGGTAGTGCTACGCAGTATTTT,CSAGSATQYF
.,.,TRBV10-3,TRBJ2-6,TGTGCCATCAGTGAGTCTGGGCCTGGGGGATCTGGGGCCAACGTCCTGACTTTC,CAISESGPGGSGANVLTF
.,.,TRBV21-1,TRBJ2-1,TGTGCCAGCAGCCATGGGGTACCGAGATCCTACAATGAGCAGTTCTTC,CASSHGVPRSYNEQFF
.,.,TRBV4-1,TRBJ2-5,TGCGCCAGCAGCCACGTCAACAGGGCTCAAGAGACCCAGTACTTC,CASSHVNRAQETQYF
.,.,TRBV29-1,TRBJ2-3,TGCAGCGTTGAAGAGGCGGTCCGCACAGATACGCAGTATTTT,CSVEEAVRTDTQYF
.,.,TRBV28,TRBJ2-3,TGTGCCAGCAGTGTATCCCTCCCCGATACGCAGTATTTT,CASSVSLPDTQYF
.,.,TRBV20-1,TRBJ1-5,TGCAGTGTCACAAGACATGGGCGGCCCCAGCATTTT,CSVTRHGRPQHF
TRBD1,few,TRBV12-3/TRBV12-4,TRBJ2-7,TGTGCCAGCTCCGGGACAGGGGTTGCGGAGCAGTACTTC,CASSGTGVAEQYF
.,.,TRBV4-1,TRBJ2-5,TGCGCCAGCAGCCAAGGGGGGACTCAAGAGACCCAGTACTTC,CASSQGGTQETQYF
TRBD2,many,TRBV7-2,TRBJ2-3,TGTGCCAGCAGCCCTAGCGGGGCCAGCACAGATACGCAGTATTTT,CASSPSGASTDTQYF
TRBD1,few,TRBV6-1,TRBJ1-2,TGTGCCAGCACTACGGGACAGGACTATGGCTACACCTTC,CASTTGQDYGYTF
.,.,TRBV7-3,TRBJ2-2,TGTGCCAGCAGCCCCCTCGGACAGGGAGGGACCGGGGAGCTGTTTTTT,CASSPLGQGGTGELFF
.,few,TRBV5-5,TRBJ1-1,TGTGCCAGCAGCTTGGACAGGGTAAGGACTGAAGCTTTCTTT,CASSLDRVRTEAFF
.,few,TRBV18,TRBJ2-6,TGTGCCAGCGGGAGGACAGGAGACTCTGGGGCCAACGTCCTGACTTTC,CASGRTGDSGANVLTF
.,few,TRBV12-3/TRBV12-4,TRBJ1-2,TGTGCCAGCAGCCTAAACCAACAGGGAGGCTACACCTTC,CASSLNQQGGYTF
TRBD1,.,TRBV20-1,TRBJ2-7,TGCAGTGCTGAAGCGACAGGGACCCAAGAGCAGTACTTC,CSAEATGTQEQYF
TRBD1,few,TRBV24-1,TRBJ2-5,TGTGCCACTACCGGGACAGGGGGCGAGACCCAGTACTTC,CATTGTGGETQYF